This passage covers 10 T cell receptor beta chains from one sample sequenced in a study of patients and donors after allogeneic stem cell transplantation. One entry per CDR3 protein, called by TCRdb with MiXCR from the RT-PCR reads. The repertoire holds just over 55,000 distinct CDR3 sequences, 13% seen once, with around 32% in the top ten. Sequencing was carried out using blood, either unsorted or a sorted T cell fraction (not recorded which). The origin of the receptors is a human donor who was either an allogeneic HSCT recipient or a stem cell or donor lymphocyte infusion donor (not recorded which). It is not recorded whose cells these are; they may come from a transplant donor.

This clonotype was seen repeatedly, ten times or more. The chain uses TRBV28 and TRBJ2-7, with 11 bases identical to TRBD2. Per the germline V gene, CDR1 is MDHEN and CDR2 is SYDVKM. Trimming removed 6 bases from V and 3 bases from J; junction bases left unmatched: 4. This CDR3 spans 14 amino acids. CDR3 sequence: CASSLTSGGYEQYF. The CDR3 DNA reads as TGTGCCAGCAGCCTCACTAGCGGGGGCTACGAGCAGTACTTC.

This clonotype was seen a handful of times. The gene calls are TRBV2 and TRBJ2-7; 8 bases are shared with TRBD2. Trimming removed 7 bases from V and 0 bases from J; junction bases left unmatched: 11. CDR1 is SNHLY, CDR2 FYNNEI, per germline. CDR3 size: 16 residues. In DNA, the CDR3 is TGTGCCAGCACCGCCGAGATAGCGGGATTCTCCTACGAGCAGTACTTC. Translation: CASTAEIAGFSYEQYF.

A few counts support this clonotype. The chain couples TRBV12-5 to TRBJ2-3; 9 positions agree with TRBD2. CDR1 LGHNT and CDR2 FRNRAP come from the germline V gene. J gave up 4 bases and V 2 bases, and 7 bases lay outside the gene matches. This CDR3 is 16 amino acids long. CDR3 in amino acids: CASGLIAGGFSDTQYF. DNA of the CDR3: TGTGCTAGTGGTTTGATTGCGGGAGGGTTCTCAGATACGCAGTATTTT. Using reference TRBV12-5 and TRBJ2-3 for the parts outside the CDR3, the full variable domain is DARVTQTPRHKVTEMGQEVTMRCQPILGHNTVFWYRQTMMQGLELLAYFRNRAPLDDSGMPKDRFSAEMPDATLATLKIQPSEPRDSAVYFCASGLIAGGFSDTQYFGPGTRLTVL.

The chain carries TRBV4-2 and TRBJ1-1; 7 bases line up with TRBD1. Germline V gene lookup returns CDR1 LGHNA and CDR2 YNFKEQ. Unmatched junction bases numbered 18, after V lost 4 bases and J lost 4 bases. The CDR3 loop spans 18 amino acids. CDR3 coding DNA: TGTGCCAGCAGCCCCTCGGGGAGGGGGCAGTGGGGTAGCACTGAAGCTTTCTTT. Amino acids: CASSPSGRGQWGSTEAFF.

The chain recombines TRBV7-2 with TRBJ1-2; D may be TRBD1 (6 bases). V dropped 1 base and J dropped 4 bases, with 16 bases sitting between them. CDR1 SGHTA and CDR2 FQGNSA come from the germline V gene. The CDR3 spans 16 residues. CDR3 nucleotides: TGTGCCAGCAGCTTAGTACTTACAGGGACTGCCTATGGCTACACCTTC. Residues: CASSLVLTGTAYGYTF.

This clonotype was detected ten times or more. The gene calls are TRBV12-3 or TRBV12-4 and TRBJ1-1; no clear D. This CDR3 is built from 12 residues. Trimming removed 2 bases from V and 4 bases from J, with 5 bases in between. The CDR3 region has the DNA TGTGCCAGCAGTTTACTCTCCACTGAAGCTTTCTTT. Its protein product is CASSLLSTEAFF.

This clonotype occurred a few times. V is TRBV5-1 and J is TRBJ1-1; weak D call: TRBD1 (6 bases). The CDR3 runs 22 residues. The V and J ends lost 2 bases and 2 bases respectively, with 34 bases between them. Per the germline V gene, CDR1 is SGHRS and CDR2 is YFSETQ. For the CDR3, the DNA is TGCGCCAGCAGCTTCAACATAAAACGAATCGGGACACCCCCTTACCCCAACACTGAAGCTTTCTTT. Its translation is CASSFNIKRIGTPPYPNTEAFF.

This clonotype was seen a handful of times. The gene calls are TRBV6-4 and TRBJ1-1; D is undetermined. Trimming took 2 bases from V and 3 from J, leaving 10 bases between them. Germline V gene sequence: CDR1 MRHNA, CDR2 SNTAGT. The CDR3 extends over 14 amino acids. The CDR3 DNA is TGTGCCAGCAGTGACAGGGTCTGGGACACTGAAGCTTTCTTT. This translates into CASSDRVWDTEAFF.

The chain employs TRBV27 and TRBJ1-5, with D uncertain. Germline CDR1 and CDR2: MNHEY and SMNVEV (reference sequence). The CDR3 contains 15 residues. The V end was cut by 2 bases, the J end by 4 bases, with 12 bases between. This CDR3 reads CASSLRVGRNQPQHF. DNA for the CDR3: TGTGCCAGCAGTTTAAGGGTCGGCCGTAATCAGCCCCAGCATTTT.

The table lists this clonotype with a few counts. V usage is TRBV12-3 or TRBV12-4 and J usage is TRBJ2-1; 10 bases map to TRBD2. The CDR3 length is 15 residues. J gave up 6 bases and V 7 bases, and 9 bases lay outside the gene matches. CDR3 region: CASTSQREGPNEQFF. The CDR3, as DNA: TGTGCCAGCACCTCCCAGCGGGAGGGCCCCAATGAGCAGTTCTTC.